Presented here are 23 T cell receptor beta chains from one specimen sequenced in a study of blood T cell repertoires in COVID-19. The method was immunoSEQ multiplex PCR; TCRdb's version includes in-frame clones alone and lacks a portion of them. The sample records about 170,000 clones, approximately 90% being singletons. The sample was peripheral blood. These receptors were taken from an elderly woman in a cohort sampled during active or convalescent COVID-19.

The chain has TRBV27 and TRBJ2-7; tentatively, D is TRBD1 (6 bases). The CDR3 extends over 17 amino acids. V was shortened by 3 bases and J by 4 bases, with 22 bases between the two germline ends. In germline, CDR1 is MNHEY, CDR2 SMNVEV (reference sequence). CDR3 in DNA: TGTGCCAGCAGTTTCCTACCCCCCGGGACATTAGCTTACGAGCAGTACTTC. Protein sequence: CASSFLPPGTLAYEQYF.

The V and J genes are TRBV6-5 and TRBJ2-5; the D gene is possibly TRBD1 (6 bases). Germline CDR1 reads MNHEY; CDR2 reads SVGAGI. Trimming took off 6 bases at V and 1 base at J, with 9 bases between the two ends. CDR3 length: 13 residues. The CDR3 region has the DNA TGTGCCAGCAGGGAGGACAGCCAAGAGACCCAGTACTTC. Protein product: CASREDSQETQYF.

The rearrangement uses TRBV28 and TRBJ2-7; 8 bases line up with TRBD2. Unmatched junction bases numbered 13, after V lost 5 bases and J lost 4 bases. Germline V gene lookup returns CDR1 MDHEN and CDR2 SYDVKM. There are 16 residues in the CDR3. CDR3 coding DNA: TGTGCCAGCAGTCACCGGGCGGGACTAGGCGATTACGAGCAGTACTTC. Translation: CASSHRAGLGDYEQYF.

The chain has TRBV25-1 and TRBJ2-1; TRBD2 matches 9 bases. After removal of 4 bases from V and 6 bases from J, the junction contained 10 bases not matched to a gene. This CDR3 spans 16 amino acids. Germline V gives CDR1 MGHDK, CDR2 SYGVNS. CDR3 sequence (DNA): TGTGCCAGCAGTGGGTCAGGCGGGAGGGCCTTCAATGAGCAGTTCTTC. Translating gives CASSGSGGRAFNEQFF. Variable domain in full (rest from reference TRBV25-1 and TRBJ2-1): EADIYQTPRYLVIGTGKKITLECSQTMGHDKMYWYQQDPGMELHLIHYSYGVNSTEKGDLSSESTVSRIRTEHFPLTLESARPSHTSQYLCASSGSGGRAFNEQFFGPGTRLTVL.

The rearrangement uses TRBV7-7 and TRBJ2-5; D is possibly TRBD2 (5 bases). The CDR3 has 18 residues. Germline V gene data show CDR1 as SSHAT and CDR2 as FNYEAQ (reference sequence). Deletions cut 5 bases from V and 2 bases from J, with 24 bases between. Written as DNA, the CDR3 is TGTGCCAGCAGCCCGGGAAAGGGTCGGGTAAAAAGGCAAGAGACCCAGTACTTC. Translated, it gives CASSPGKGRVKRQETQYF.

The chain joins TRBV10-3 to TRBJ2-1; 12 nucleotides match TRBD2. Germline CDR1 ENHRY, CDR2 SYGVKD. CDR3 length: 17 amino acids. Trimming cost V 4 bases and J 4 bases; bases outside gene matches: 8. CDR3 region: CAISGSETSGRYNEQFF. The CDR3, as DNA: TGTGCCATCAGTGGGAGTGAGACTAGCGGGAGATACAATGAGCAGTTCTTC.

The chain is built from TRBV10-3 and TRBJ2-3, with 10 positions matching TRBD2. V trimming: 6 bases; J trimming: 1 base; junction bases outside the gene matches: 7. Germline V CDR1 and CDR2: ENHRY, SYGVKD. CDR3 length: 16 residues. The CDR3 DNA reads TGTGCCATCAGAGCTCCTAGCGGGGGAGGCACAGATACGCAGTATTTT. Residues: CAIRAPSGGGTDTQYF.

CDR3 amino acids: CASTPTRGKETQYF. CDR3 in DNA: TGTGCCAGCACCCCCACACGGGGGAAGGAGACCCAGTACTTC. The chain couples TRBV7-2 to TRBJ2-5; D might be TRBD2 (6 bases). Germline V lookup: CDR1 SGHTA, CDR2 FQGNSA. V lost 7 bases and J lost 5, with 17 bases in between. The CDR3 covers 14 residues.

The gene calls are TRBV6-5 and TRBJ1-2; D is undetermined. CDR3 length equals 11 residues. With 1 base removed from V and 11 bases from J, the gap between germline ends came to 8 bases. CDR1 and CDR2 (germline): MNHEY, SVGAGI. CDR3 sequence reads: CASSYYGVYTF. CDR3 DNA: TGTGCCAGCAGTTACTACGGGGTTTACACCTTC.

The chain carries TRBV7-8 and TRBJ2-3; D unresolved. Trimming shortened V by 5 bases and J by 6 bases, and 6 bases separated the two germline ends. In germline, CDR1 is SGHVS, CDR2 FQNEAQ. CDR3 length: 11 residues. This chain's CDR3 is CASSQQDTQYF. As DNA, the CDR3 is TGTGCCAGCAGCCAACAGGATACGCAGTATTTT.

This clone has only one observation. V is TRBV7-8 and J is TRBJ2-7; 8 bases are a match to TRBD2. Germline loops: CDR1 SGHVS, CDR2 FQNEAQ. There are 14 residues in the CDR3. With V trimmed by 0 bases and J by 5 bases, 3 bases remained unmatched. CDR3 in DNA: TGTGCCAGCAGCTTAGCGCCGGGAGGGAACGAGCAGTACGTC. It is translated as CASSLAPGGNEQYV.

The genes are TRBV28 and TRBJ1-2; a possible D gene is TRBD1 (5 bases). The CDR3 has 15 amino acids. Germline-derived CDR1 and CDR2 are MDHEN and SYDVKM. V was shortened by 1 base and J by 3 bases, with 12 bases between the two germline ends. This CDR3 is CASSLSAGSYYGYTF. The CDR3 coding sequence is TGTGCCAGCAGTTTATCAGCAGGGTCCTACTATGGCTACACCTTC.

This clone was detected only a few times. This chain uses TRBV7-2 with TRBJ2-1; 9 bases are shared with TRBD2. After removal of 6 bases from V and 4 bases from J, the junction contained 4 bases not matched to a gene. This CDR3 has 14 residues. Germline values: CDR1 SGHTA, CDR2 FQGNSA. The CDR3 region is CASRQAGGYNEQFF. In nucleotides, the CDR3 is TGTGCCAGCAGACAAGCGGGGGGTTACAATGAGCAGTTCTTC.

The chain has TRBV2 and TRBJ1-1; no firm D call. This CDR3 region has 13 residues. V was clipped by 5 bases and J by 0 bases, with 7 bases between them. Looked up from germline, CDR1 is SNHLY and CDR2 is FYNNEI. CDR3 sequence reads: CASSSSLNTEAFF. CDR3 sequence (DNA): TGTGCCAGCAGTTCCTCTTTGAACACTGAAGCTTTCTTT. Complete variable domain (other parts from reference TRBV2 and TRBJ1-1): EPEVTQTPSHQVTQMGQEVILRCVPISNHLYFYWYRQILGQKVEFLVSFYNNEISEKSEIFDDQFSVERPDGSNFTLKIRSTKLEDSAMYFCASSSSLNTEAFFGQGTRLTVV.

The chain recombines TRBV7-9 with TRBJ1-1; D not certain. There are 16 residues in the CDR3. Trimming cost V 4 bases and J 0 bases, with 15 bases left between them. CDR1 is SEHNR and CDR2 is FQNEAQ in the germline V gene (reference sequence). The CDR3 DNA reads TGTGCCAGCAGCTCCATCGAGTTCTTGGTGAACACTGAAGCTTTCTTT. Amino acids: CASSSIEFLVNTEAFF.

This rearrangement joins TRBV6-5 to TRBJ1-1, with a possible D match to TRBD1 (5 bases). The length of the CDR3 is 13 residues. V gave up 7 bases and J gave up 0 bases, with 9 bases separating them. Per germline, CDR1 MNHEY and CDR2 SVGAGI. As DNA, the CDR3 is TGTGCCAGCACCTCGGGGGTGAACACTGAAGCTTTCTTT. Translating gives CASTSGVNTEAFF.

The V call is TRBV3-1 (or the pseudogene TRBV3-2), the J call TRBJ2-3, with D maybe TRBD2 (6 bases). Looked up from germline, CDR1 is LGHDT and CDR2 is YNNKEL (reference sequence). The germline V and J ends were trimmed by 2 bases and 4 bases, with 19 bases remaining between them. This CDR3 spans 17 amino acids. CDR3 sequence (DNA): TGTGCCAGCAGCCAAATACACACGGGAGTGGCTGCAGATACGCAGTATTTT. Encoded protein: CASSQIHTGVAADTQYF.

The rearrangement links TRBV2 to TRBJ2-3; 8 nucleotides match TRBD2. Trimming removed 5 bases from V and 4 bases from J; junction bases left unmatched: 5. The CDR3 length is 14 residues. Germline CDR1 and CDR2: SNHLY and FYNNEI. The DNA of the CDR3 is TGTGCCAGCAGTCAGGGACTAGATCCAGATACGCAGTATTTT. It encodes CASSQGLDPDTQYF. Drawing the rest from reference TRBV2 and TRBJ2-3, the complete variable domain is EPEVTQTPSHQVTQMGQEVILRCVPISNHLYFYWYRQILGQKVEFLVSFYNNEISEKSEIFDDQFSVERPDGSNFTLKIRSTKLEDSAMYFCASSQGLDPDTQYFGPGTRLTVL.

The rearrangement uses TRBV28 and TRBJ1-5, with D uncertain. The CDR3 runs to 14 residues. The germline V gene encodes CDR1 MDHEN and CDR2 SYDVKM. With 1 base removed from V and 7 bases from J, the gap between germline ends came to 11 bases. CDR3 protein: CASSLSLRGQPQHF. Written as DNA, the CDR3 is TGTGCCAGCAGTTTATCATTGAGAGGGCAGCCCCAGCATTTT.

The chain recombines TRBV6-5 with TRBJ2-3, with 13 bases fitting TRBD2. Per the germline V gene, CDR1 is MNHEY and CDR2 is SVGAGI. The CDR3 runs 15 residues. The trim removed 6 bases at V and 6 bases at J, leaving 6 bases unmatched. CDR3 nucleotides: TGTGCCAGCAGAATACTAGCGGGGGGGAGGGATACGCAGTATTTT. It encodes CASRILAGGRDTQYF.

V usage is TRBV7-9 and J usage is TRBJ2-7; 7 nucleotides match TRBD2. Unmatched junction bases numbered 10, after V lost 4 bases and J lost 4 bases. From germline, CDR1 is SEHNR and CDR2 FQNEAQ (reference sequence). The length of the CDR3 is 15 residues. CDR3 amino acids: CASSSGSSGKYEQYV. The CDR3 nucleotides are TGTGCCAGCAGCTCCGGTAGCAGCGGGAAATACGAGCAGTACGTC.

The J gene is TRBJ2-7, the V gene TRBV7-8, with 15 positions matching TRBD2. Germline loops: CDR1 SGHVS, CDR2 FQNEAQ. J lost 5 bases, V lost 6 bases, and 5 bases had no gene match. The CDR3 runs 15 residues. CDR3 in amino acids: CASRRTSGGAHEQYF. DNA for the CDR3: TGTGCCAGCAGGAGGACTAGCGGGGGGGCTCACGAGCAGTACTTC.

The chain is built from TRBV19 and TRBJ2-2; 15 bases are a match to TRBD2. V dropped 8 bases and J dropped 3; count of bases not matched to a gene: 13. The CDR3 covers 19 residues. Looked up from germline, CDR1 is LNHDA and CDR2 is SQIVND (reference sequence). The DNA for the CDR3 is TGTGCCAGTGCTCCGGGACTAGCGGGAGGTATCGGCTACACCGGGGAGCTGTTTTTT. Translating gives CASAPGLAGGIGYTGELFF.